Presented here are 11 T cell receptor beta chains from one specimen sequenced in a study of cytomegalovirus exposure and HLA in healthy donors. The protocol was immunoSEQ multiplex PCR, while the TCRdb copy is restricted to in-frame clones and leaves out a portion. This table holds about 170,000 clones, approximately 86% found once. The sequenced sample was PBMCs. All receptors derive from a young man in good health and CMV-seropositive.

V is TRBV7-3 and J is TRBJ2-1; 12 bases line up with TRBD2. Germline CDR1 SGHTA, CDR2 FQGTGA. The length of the CDR3 is 17 residues. V lost 0 bases to trimming and J lost 7 bases; unmatched junction nucleotides: 7. The CDR3 spells CASSLTRLAGGGNEQFF. CDR3 bases: TGTGCCAGCAGCTTAACGAGGCTAGCGGGAGGGGGTAATGAGCAGTTCTTC.

This chain connects TRBV6-6 to TRBJ1-2; a possible D gene is TRBD1 (6 bases). The CDR3 is made up of 15 amino acids. Looked up from germline, CDR1 is MNHNY and CDR2 is SVGAGI (reference sequence). V was pared by 0 bases and J by 8 bases, with 16 bases between. Written as DNA, the CDR3 is TGTGCCAGCAGTTACTCGTCAGGGGTTGTGGGCGGCTACACCTTC. Translating it yields CASSYSSGVVGGYTF.

The chain couples TRBV4-2 to TRBJ2-2; TRBD2 matches 11 bases. Germline CDR1 is LGHNA and CDR2 is YNFKEQ. Trimming cost V 1 base and J 7 bases; bases outside gene matches: 5. The CDR3 spans 16 residues. The DNA of the CDR3 is TGTGCCAGCAGCCAAGGGCCTAGCGGGGGGTACGGGGAGCTGTTTTTT. It translates to CASSQGPSGGYGELFF.

J is TRBJ1-5 and V is TRBV6-6, with 9 nucleotides matching TRBD1. Per germline, CDR1 MNHNY and CDR2 SVGAGI (reference sequence). V lost 6 bases, J lost 6 bases, and 6 bases stayed unmatched. This CDR3 is 14 amino acids long. DNA of the CDR3: TGTGCCAGCAGCCGAACAGGGGGCAGTCAGCCCCAGCATTTT. Translation: CASSRTGGSQPQHF.

This chain joins TRBV6-5 and TRBJ1-5; 8 nucleotides line up with TRBD1. Unmatched junction bases numbered 5, after V lost 4 bases and J lost 6 bases. CDR1 is MNHEY, CDR2 SVGAGI, per germline. The CDR3 loop spans 14 amino acids. Written as DNA, the CDR3 is TGTGCCAGCAGTTTTACAGGGGGAAGTCAGCCCCAGCATTTT. Its translation: CASSFTGGSQPQHF.

The chain combines TRBV7-2 with TRBJ2-7; a possible D gene is TRBD2 (6 bases). The germline V and J ends were trimmed by 8 bases and 6 bases, with 14 bases remaining between them. The CDR3 consists of 12 residues. CDR1 is SGHTA, CDR2 FQGNSA, per germline. The CDR3 here is CASGSGPGEQYF. DNA of the CDR3: TGTGCCAGCGGTAGCGGCCCGGGCGAGCAGTACTTC.

The V gene is TRBV9, the J gene TRBJ2-5, with TRBD1 matching 7 bases. The CDR3 covers 13 residues. V shed 3 bases, J shed 2 bases, and the junction held 1 base outside the gene matches. The germline CDR1 and CDR2 sequences are SGDLS and YYNGEE. CDR3 coding DNA: TGTGCCAGCAGCGGGGGACAGCAAGAGACCCAGTACTTC. Its translation: CASSGGQQETQYF.

A single count supports this clone. The CDR3 sequence is CASSLTDLNTGELFF. The CDR3 DNA reads as TGTGCCAGCAGCTTGACAGACCTGAACACCGGGGAGCTGTTTTTT. The J gene is TRBJ2-2, the V gene TRBV11-1; a weak D match, TRBD1 (5 bases). Germline V gene data show CDR1 as SGHAT and CDR2 as FQDESV (reference sequence). V lost 3 bases and J 1 base, leaving 9 bases between the germline ends. This CDR3 has 15 residues.

The chain combines TRBV18 with TRBJ1-4; D uncertain. Trimming took 4 bases from V and 7 from J, leaving 16 bases between them. CDR1 is KGHSH and CDR2 is LQKENI in the germline V gene. The CDR3 totals 15 residues. CDR3 residues: CASSHSPRVGEKLFF. CDR3 coding DNA: TGTGCCAGCTCACACTCGCCTCGGGTGGGTGAAAAACTGTTTTTT.

In this sample, this clone turned up once. This chain connects TRBV5-1 to TRBJ2-2, with 11 positions matching TRBD2. Per germline, CDR1 SGHRS and CDR2 YFSETQ. Trimming took 0 bases from V and 5 from J; bases not matched to a gene: 9. The CDR3 sequence is 18 residues long. The CDR3 DNA reads TGCGCCAGCAGCTTGGAAAATAGCGGGAGGGCTGAGACCGGGGAGCTGTTTTTT. Amino acids: CASSLENSGRAETGELFF. The whole variable domain, filled in from reference TRBV5-1 and TRBJ2-2, reads KAGVTQTPRYLIKTRGQQVTLSCSPISGHRSVSWYQQTPGQGLQFLFEYFSETQRNKGNFPGRFSGRQFSNSRSEMNVSTLELGDSALYLCASSLENSGRAETGELFFGEGSRLTVL.

This chain joins TRBV5-8 and TRBJ2-7; possibly TRBD2 for D (6 bases). This CDR3 has 14 amino acids. V was cut by 3 bases and J by 3 bases, with 13 bases left in between. Germline V gene sequence: CDR1 SGHTS, CDR2 YDEGEE. The DNA for the CDR3 is TGTGCCAGCAGCTCGGGACTGTACAACTACGAGCAGTACTTC. This encodes CASSSGLYNYEQYF.